This TCR beta chain was recorded in a study of cytomegalovirus exposure and HLA in healthy donors. Participants comprised healthy donors of bone marrow. Notes on the study in general: Productive status was seen about 90% or about 30% of the time for most TCR beta V segments in an earlier analysis.

The CDR3 runs to 13 residues. Trimming cost V 4 bases and J 14 bases; bases outside gene matches: 7. From germline, CDR1 is SGHDN and CDR2 FVKESK. This clone has only a few counts. Its antigen is unidentified. The primer mix had 60 Vbeta and 13 Jbeta primers. TCRdb keeps only in-frame clones here, not all; method: immunoSEQ multiplex PCR. The sample records about 43,000 clones, roughly 51% being singletons. This rearrangement joins TRBV14 to TRBJ2-1; 11 nucleotides align to TRBD1. The source is a man aged 55 to 70 in good health and CMV-seronegative. The sequenced material came from PBMCs. In DNA, the CDR3 is TGTGCCAGCAGCCCCGGACAGGGGGCATCAAAGTTCTTC. Encoded protein: CASSPGQGASKFF.